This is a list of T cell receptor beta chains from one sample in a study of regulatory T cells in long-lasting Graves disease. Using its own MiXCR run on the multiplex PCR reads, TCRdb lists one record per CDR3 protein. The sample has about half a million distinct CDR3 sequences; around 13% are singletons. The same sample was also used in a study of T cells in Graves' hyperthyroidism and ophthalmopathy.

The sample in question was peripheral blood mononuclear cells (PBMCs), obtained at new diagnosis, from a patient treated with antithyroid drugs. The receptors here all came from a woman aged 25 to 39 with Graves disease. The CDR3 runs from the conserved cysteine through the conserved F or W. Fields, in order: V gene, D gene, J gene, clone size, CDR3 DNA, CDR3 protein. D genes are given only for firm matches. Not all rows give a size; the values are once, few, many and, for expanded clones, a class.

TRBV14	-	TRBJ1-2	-	TGTGCCAGCAGCCAACGGAAGGGGTTTTTGGTCGAACACGGCTACACCTTC	CASSQRKGFLVEHGYTF
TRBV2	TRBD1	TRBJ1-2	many	TGTGCCAGCAGTGGACAGGGGACCTATGGCTACACCTTC	CASSGQGTYGYTF
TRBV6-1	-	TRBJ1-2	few	TGTGCCAGCAGAAAGAGCGCACAGGGAGGATGGGGCTACACCTTC	CASRKSAQGGWGYTF
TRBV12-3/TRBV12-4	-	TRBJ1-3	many	TGTGCCAGCAGTTTGTGGACAACTGGAAACACCATATATTTT	CASSLWTTGNTIYF
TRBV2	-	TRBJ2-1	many	TGTGCCAGCTCGAGTAGGGGGGTCAGCCCGACGGGATGGGAGCAGTTCTTC	CASSSRGVSPTGWEQFF
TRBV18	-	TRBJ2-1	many	TGTGCCAGCTCACCGCGGTACTCCGATGAGCAGTTCTTC	CASSPRYSDEQFF
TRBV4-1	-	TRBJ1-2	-	TGCGCCAGCAGCCAAGATTACCCGGGTCCAAGCCCTAACTATAGCTACACCTTC	CASSQDYPGPSPNYSYTF
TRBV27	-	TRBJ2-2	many	TGTGCCAGCAGTAATGGGTTCTGGGGCACCGGGGAGCTGTTTTTT	CASSNGFWGTGELFF
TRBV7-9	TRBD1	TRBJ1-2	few	TGTGCCAGCAGCTTAAGGACAGGGGGTTACTATGGCTACACCTTC	CASSLRTGGYYGYTF
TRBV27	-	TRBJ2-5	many	TGTGCCAGCAGTCTTACTGGCGACCAAGAGACCCAGTACTTC	CASSLTGDQETQYF
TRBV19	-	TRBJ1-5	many	TGTGCCAGTAGTACCGTCAGGGTGCCCAGCCAGCCCCAGCATTTT	CASSTVRVPSQPQHF
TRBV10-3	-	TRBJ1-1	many	TGTGCCATCTCTGAGGGCCCGAACACTGAAGCTTTCTTT	CAISEGPNTEAFF
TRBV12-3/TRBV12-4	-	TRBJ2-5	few	TGTGCCAGCAGTTTTCGGCGAAGGGAGACCCAGTACTTC	CASSFRRRETQYF
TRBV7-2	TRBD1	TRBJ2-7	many	TGTGCCAGCAGCCAAAGGTGGGGACAGGGGTCAAAGGAGCAGTACTTC	CASSQRWGQGSKEQYF
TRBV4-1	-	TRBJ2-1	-	TGCGCCAGCAGCTGGCAGAGACTAGGTCCTAATCAGCAGTTCTTC	CASSWQRLGPNQQFF
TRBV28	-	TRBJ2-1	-	TGTGCCAGCAGGACTTCGTTGGTTGGGACGTACAATGAGCAGTTCTTC	CASRTSLVGTYNEQFF
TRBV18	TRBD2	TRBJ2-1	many	TGTGCCAGCTCCCGAGCGGGAGGGAACAATGAGCAGTTCTTC	CASSRAGGNNEQFF
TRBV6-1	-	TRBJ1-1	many	TGTGCCAGCAGCCGTTCTCTGAACACTGAAGCTTTCTTT	CASSRSLNTEAFF
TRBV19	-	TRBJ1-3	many	TGTGCCAGTAGTATACGCCCGGGAAACACCATATATTTT	CASSIRPGNTIYF
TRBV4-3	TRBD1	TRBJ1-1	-	TGCGCCAGCAGCGGATCCGGGACAGGGGTGGGGGCTTTCTTT	CASSGSGTGVGAFF
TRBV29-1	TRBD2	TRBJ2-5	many	TGCAGCGTTCAACCGGTGGGAGGGCTAGAGACCCAGTACTTC	CSVQPVGGLETQYF
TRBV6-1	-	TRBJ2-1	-	TGTGCCAGCCTCCGGAACCCGGGAGACAATGAGCAGTTCTTC	CASLRNPGDNEQFF
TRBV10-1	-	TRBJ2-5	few	TGCGCCAGCAAGTCCCCTAGGGCTCAAGAGACCCAGTACTTC	CASKSPRAQETQYF
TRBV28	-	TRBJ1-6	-	TGTGCCAGCAACAACCCGGGACCCCTCCACTTT	CASNNPGPLHF
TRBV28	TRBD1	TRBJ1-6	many	TGTGCCAGCAGTCCACCCAATAGAGGGACAGGGAATTCACCCCTCCACTTT	CASSPPNRGTGNSPLHF
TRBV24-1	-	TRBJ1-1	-	TGTGCCACCAGTGATCCCCACAGGGAAGGTGGAGCTTTCTTT	CATSDPHREGGAFF
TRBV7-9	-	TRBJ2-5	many	TGTGCCAGCAGCTTAGGACGGCGTCGGGTAGGAGAGACCCAGTACTTC	CASSLGRRRVGETQYF
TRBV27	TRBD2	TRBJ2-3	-	TGTGCCAGCAGTCTACTCGGACTAGCGGGAGAAACAGATACGCAGTATTTT	CASSLLGLAGETDTQYF
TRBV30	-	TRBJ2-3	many	TGTGCCTGGAGGGCTAGCCCCGCAGTGGGCACGCAGTATTTT	CAWRASPAVGTQYF
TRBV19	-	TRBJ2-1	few	TGTGCCAGTAGTATAGTCAGGCCGCCTTACAATGAGCAGTTCTTC	CASSIVRPPYNEQFF
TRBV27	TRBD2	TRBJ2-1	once	TGTGCCAGCAGTTTCCCAGCGGGAGGGCCAAGGAATGAGCAGTTCTTC	CASSFPAGGPRNEQFF
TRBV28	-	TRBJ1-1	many	TGTGCCAGCAGATGGGGACCGGGGGGGAGGACTGAAGCTTTCTTT	CASRWGPGGRTEAFF
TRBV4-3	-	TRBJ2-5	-	TGCGCCAGCAGCCAAGGGTATCTGGAGACCCAGTACTTC	CASSQGYLETQYF
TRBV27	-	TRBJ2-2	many	TGTGCCAGCAGTTTATCCCAGGGCTTGAACACCGGGGAGCTGTTTTTT	CASSLSQGLNTGELFF
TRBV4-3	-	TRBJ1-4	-	TGCGCCAGCAGCCAAGCAGGACGTGGACAGCTAATTAATGAAAAACTGTTTTTT	CASSQAGRGQLINEKLFF
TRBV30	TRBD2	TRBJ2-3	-	TGTGCCCGGAGTGTATCTAGGACTAGCGGGAACACAGATACGCAGTATTTT	CARSVSRTSGNTDTQYF
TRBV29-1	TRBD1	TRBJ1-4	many	TGCAGCGCACTACAGGGGATGTCGGAAAAACTGTTTTTT	CSALQGMSEKLFF
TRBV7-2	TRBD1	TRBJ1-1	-	TGTGCCAGCAGTGTACAGGGGGCCGTGAACACTGAAGCTTTCTTT	CASSVQGAVNTEAFF
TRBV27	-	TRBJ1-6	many	TGTGCCAGCAACGTGTTTGGCAGGGCTAATTCACCCCTCCACTTT	CASNVFGRANSPLHF
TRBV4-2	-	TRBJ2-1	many	TGTGCCAGCAGCCAAGATTTCGCCAGCTACAATGAGCAGTTCTTC	CASSQDFASYNEQFF
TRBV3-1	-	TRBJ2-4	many	TGTGCCAGCAGCCAGGGACTTCTCAAAAACATTCAGTACTTC	CASSQGLLKNIQYF
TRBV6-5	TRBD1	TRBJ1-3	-	TGTGCCAGCAGTTACTCGAGGACAGGGGGAAACACCATATATTTT	CASSYSRTGGNTIYF
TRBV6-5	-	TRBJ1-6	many	TGTGCCAGCAGTTACGGAGATAATTCACCCCTCCACTTT	CASSYGDNSPLHF
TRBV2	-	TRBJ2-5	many	TGTGCCAGCAGTGAGGCTTGGACTTTAGAGACCCAGTACTTC	CASSEAWTLETQYF
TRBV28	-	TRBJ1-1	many	TGTGCCAGCAGTTTGAAGGAGAACACTGAAGCTTTCTTT	CASSLKENTEAFF
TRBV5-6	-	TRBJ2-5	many	TGTGCCAGCAGCCACCGGGCAGGAGGATTGGAGACCCAGTACTTC	CASSHRAGGLETQYF
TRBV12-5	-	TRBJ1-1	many	TGTGCTAGTGGGGAGAACAGGGTGTTTAGAGACACTGAAGCTTTCTTT	CASGENRVFRDTEAFF
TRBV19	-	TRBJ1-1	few	TGTGCCAGTAGTACCACCGGGACAATTTTCGCTTTCTTT	CASSTTGTIFAFF
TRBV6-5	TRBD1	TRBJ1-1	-	TGTGCCGGCAGTTACGGGACAGAGAGCACTGAAGCTTTCTTT	CAGSYGTESTEAFF